This TCR beta chain comes out of a study of OX40 agonist ivuxolimab in advanced cancers. Across the whole study: Patients' therapy was ivuxolimab, an antibody that acts as an agonist of OX40 (CD134). Ivuxolimab doses were 0.01, 0.1, 0.3, 1.5, 3 or 10 mg/kg every 2 weeks. The study reported partial responses in three patients: one hepatocellular carcinoma, two cutaneous melanoma. Findings and limits, study-wide: In the expanded peripheral T cells, antigen specificity was never determined.

Remarks on this clone: The antigen remains undetermined.

The data were produced by immunoSEQ multiplex PCR, yet TCRdb's version contains in-frame clones alone and is incomplete. This sample has roughly 110,000 clones, with approximately 90% found just once. The TCR sequence derives from an adult with an advanced solid tumor such as melanoma, head and neck, liver or kidney cancer. The sample here was CD4+ or CD8+ T cells sorted from blood, taken in a trial of the OX40 agonist ivuxolimab.

Here the CDR3 reads CATGTGGEKPQHF. DNA for the CDR3: TGTGCCACCGGGACAGGGGGAGAGAAGCCCCAGCATTTT. J is TRBJ1-5 and V is TRBV15; 11 positions match TRBD1. From germline, CDR1 is LNHNV and CDR2 YYDKDF (reference sequence). After removal of 8 bases from V and 8 bases from J, the junction contained 5 bases not matched to a gene. The CDR3 loop spans 13 amino acids. Complete variable domain (other parts from reference TRBV15 and TRBJ1-5): DAMVIQNPRYQVTQFGKPVTLSCSQTLNHNVMYWYQQKSSQAPKLLFHYYDKDFNNEADTPDNFQSRRPNTSFCFLDIRSPGLGDTAMYLCATGTGGEKPQHFGDGTRLSIL.